Detailed here is one T cell receptor (beta chain). Its specificity is not known. This entry comes from a study of a mutant IDH1 vaccine in newly diagnosed glioma. About the study: Patients were pretreated with radiotherapy, temozolomide, or both, mostly both.

The repertoire was sequenced with immunoSEQ multiplex PCR; TCRdb's copy has only in-frame clones and lacks some. There are approximately 50,000 clones in the sample; approximately 87% occur only once, and around 1.5% lies in the top ten. Notes on the study in general: Seemingly, top peripheral T cell clonotype changes bore no relation to pseudoprogression. Among all patients, vaccine-induced immune responses occurred in roughly 93%.

CDR3 size: 10 residues. Germline V gene lookup returns CDR1 SGHNT and CDR2 YENEEA. Trimming cost V 5 bases and J 3 bases, with 2 bases left between them. Sample time point: week 23, last vaccination. Vaccination used 300 ug of mutant IDH1 20-mer peptide per dose, with topical imiquimod. Diagnosis in the donors showed new WHO grade 3 or 4 astrocytomas that were IDH1-mutant and ATRX-lost. Source: PBMCs, taken from a glioma patient whose treatment included an IDH1 peptide vaccine. V and J are TRBV11-3 and TRBJ2-7; D remains ambiguous. The receptor's source is a man aged 35-49 years with glioma. The CDR3 is CASSHYEQYF. The CDR3 bases are TGTGCCAGCAGCCACTACGAGCAGTACTTC. Variable domain in full (rest from reference TRBV11-3 and TRBJ2-7): EAGVVQSPRYKIIEKKQPVAFWCNPISGHNTLYWYLQNLGQGPELLIRYENEEAVDDSQLPKDRFSAERLKGVDSTLKIQPAELGDSAVYLCASSHYEQYFGPGTRLTVT.